These 27 T cell receptor beta chains originate from one sample sequenced in a study of T cell responses to AZD1222 COVID-19 vaccine (dated by TCRdb to the early 2020s). What this sample's time point label stands for: about 28 days (+/-7) after the second vaccine dose. The library was prepared using the immunoSEQ multiplex PCR assay. The table comes from immuneACCESS by way of TCRdb, which keeps in-frame sequences with V and J called. Part of the clones is missing from these tables; in studies checked, under half for an unresolved V gene and the rest for unknown reasons. In this sample the table shows approximately 80,000 clones, approximately 83% of which occur a single time. The top ten hold around 3.6% of the sample. Here the sequenced sample was peripheral blood, taken 28 days after the second AZD1222 dose. Every receptor here comes from an adult who received the AZD1222 COVID-19 vaccine.

This clone was counted once. V and J are TRBV19 and TRBJ1-2, with TRBD1 matching over 8 bases. This CDR3 has 13 residues. The trim removed 9 bases at V and 6 bases at J, leaving 9 bases unmatched. CDR1 and CDR2 from the germline V gene are LNHDA and SQIVND (reference sequence). The chain's CDR3 is CASNSGTGHGYTF. Here the CDR3 DNA reads TGTGCCAGCAACTCCGGGACAGGTCATGGCTACACCTTC. Combining the CDR3 with reference TRBV19 and TRBJ1-2 gives the whole variable domain DGGITQSPKYLFRKEGQNVTLSCEQNLNHDAMYWYRQDPGQGLRLIYYSQIVNDFQKGDIAEGYSVSREKKESFPLTVTSAQKNPTAFYLCASNSGTGHGYTFGSGTRLTVV.

This chain uses TRBV7-2 with TRBJ2-7; no reliable D call. Germline CDR1 is SGHTA and CDR2 is FQGNSA. Trimming left V 1 base short and J 7 bases short, with 17 bases between. The CDR3 runs 15 residues. The CDR3 sequence: CASSLVVQALGEQYF. DNA of the CDR3: TGTGCCAGCAGCTTAGTTGTTCAGGCGCTGGGTGAGCAGTACTTC.

V usage is TRBV5-1 and J usage is TRBJ1-4; the D is unclear. Germline CDR1 reads SGHRS; CDR2 reads YFSETQ. CDR3 length: 14 amino acids. The V and J ends lost 4 bases and 8 bases respectively, with 15 bases between them. As DNA, the CDR3 is TGCGCCAGCAGCCCCCGGACTCTACGAGAAAAACTGTTTTTT. Protein: CASSPRTLREKLFF.

This clone turned up a few times. The chain links TRBV27 to TRBJ1-1, with 7 bases identical to TRBD1. This CDR3 contains 12 residues. Germline lookup yields CDR1 MNHEY and CDR2 SMNVEV (reference sequence). The J segment lost 7 bases and the V segment lost 7 bases, leaving 6 bases of the junction unmatched. The DNA for the CDR3 is TGTGCCAGCAAAAAACAGGGGATTGAAGCTTTCTTT. This gives the protein CASKKQGIEAFF.

This sequence joins TRBV27 and TRBJ1-5; 8 positions agree with TRBD1. This CDR3 is 15 amino acids long. With V trimmed by 3 bases and J by 2 bases, 3 bases remained unmatched. Germline V gene data show CDR1 as MNHEY and CDR2 as SMNVEV (reference sequence). The CDR3 loop reads CASSFGGQGNQPQHF. The CDR3 region has the DNA TGTGCCAGCAGTTTCGGGGGACAGGGCAATCAGCCCCAGCATTTT.

This chain joins TRBV4-2 and TRBJ1-4, with D hard to call. Trimming stripped 4 bases from V and 2 bases from J, with 14 bases between. The CDR3 contains 16 residues. The germline gives CDR1 LGHNA, CDR2 YNFKEQ. The chain's CDR3 is CASSPNYGGTNEKLFF. CDR3 in DNA: TGTGCCAGCAGCCCAAACTACGGAGGGACTAATGAAAAACTGTTTTTT.

V and J are TRBV9 and TRBJ1-6; the D gene is possibly TRBD1 (6 bases). V was clipped by 3 bases and J by 1 base, with 32 bases between them. This CDR3 comprises 23 residues. CDR1 is SGDLS and CDR2 is YYNGEE in the germline V gene. The CDR3 loop is CASSARLLRGGEGGGSYNSPLHF. The CDR3 DNA follows: TGTGCCAGCAGCGCCCGGTTGTTGCGTGGGGGCGAAGGAGGGGGTTCCTATAATTCACCCCTCCACTTT.

In its sample, this clone was seen many times. The chain has TRBV7-6 and TRBJ2-7; TRBD2 matches at 12 bases. This CDR3 has 14 residues. After removal of 5 bases from V and 4 bases from J, the junction contained 3 bases not matched to a gene. Germline V gives CDR1 SGHVS, CDR2 FNYEAQ. The CDR3 loop is CASSPGTSGYEQYF. Written as DNA, the CDR3 is TGTGCCAGCAGCCCCGGGACTAGCGGGTACGAGCAGTACTTC.

The CDR3, as DNA: TGTGCCAGCAATAGGTTAACGAGCGGGGGAACCTACGAGCAGTACTTC. Amino acids: CASNRLTSGGTYEQYF. The rearrangement joins TRBV27 to TRBJ2-7; 8 bases match TRBD2. The length of the CDR3 is 16 residues. CDR1 and CDR2 from the germline V gene are MNHEY and SMNVEV (reference sequence). J gave up 2 bases and V 7 bases, and 13 bases lay outside the gene matches.

The rearrangement links TRBV24-1 to TRBJ2-7, with 9 bases lining up with TRBD1. Germline V CDR1 and CDR2: KGHDR, SFDVKD. The V gene end was trimmed by 3 bases and the J gene end by 4 bases; junction bases not matched to a gene: 9. The CDR3 is 16 residues long. The CDR3 here is CATSDGGTGSMYEQYF. As DNA, the CDR3 is TGTGCCACCAGTGATGGAGGGACAGGGTCGATGTACGAGCAGTACTTC.

Notes on this clone: Other DNA sequences of this sample code for an identical CDR3. The gene calls are TRBV24-1 and TRBJ2-7; possible D gene TRBD2, 5 bases. Germline values: CDR1 KGHDR, CDR2 SFDVKD. This CDR3 spans 12 amino acids. V shed 4 bases and J shed 4 bases, with 7 bases lying between them. CDR3 sequence (DNA): TGTGCCACCAGTGAACGGGGATACGAGCAGTACTTC. It codes for CATSERGYEQYF.

The V call is TRBV6-5, the J call TRBJ1-3; D is unclear. The CDR3 is 16 residues long. V lost 0 bases, J lost 1 base, and 10 bases lay in between. CDR1 MNHEY and CDR2 SVGAGI come from the germline V gene. CDR3 in amino acids: CASSYSEARSGNTIYF. In DNA, the CDR3 is TGTGCCAGCAGTTACTCTGAGGCGAGGTCTGGAAACACCATATATTTT.

This clone is a singleton in its sample. The CDR3 sequence is CASSLEKTTGMGISTEAFF. The CDR3 DNA is TGTGCCAGCAGCTTAGAGAAGACGACAGGGATGGGAATTAGTACTGAAGCTTTCTTT. The gene calls are TRBV11-3 and TRBJ1-1; 7 nucleotides align to TRBD1. The CDR3 consists of 19 residues. Trimming at V came to 0 bases and at J to 5 bases, leaving 18 bases not matched to a gene. Germline lookup yields CDR1 SGHNT and CDR2 YENEEA.

The chain recombines TRBV10-3 with TRBJ1-1; no clear D. This CDR3 is built from 15 residues. The germline V gene has CDR1 ENHRY and CDR2 SYGVKD. V lost 6 bases, J lost 0 bases, and 14 bases lay in between. The CDR3 DNA sequence: TGTGCCATCAGGACGACAAGCCTTCTGAACACTGAAGCTTTCTTT. Translation gives CAIRTTSLLNTEAFF.

Only one count was recorded for this clone. As DNA, the CDR3 is TGTGCCAGCAGCTTAACCGACAGGGGACCTGAAGCTTTCTTT. Its protein is CASSLTDRGPEAFF. The V gene is TRBV7-3, the J gene TRBJ1-1, with 8 bases lining up with TRBD1. The CDR3 runs to 14 residues. Germline values: CDR1 SGHTA, CDR2 FQGTGA. J lost 6 bases, V lost 0 bases, and 3 bases had no gene match.

Only one count was recorded for this clone. This sequence joins TRBV6-5 and TRBJ2-7; D might be TRBD1 (5 bases). Germline V gives CDR1 MNHEY, CDR2 SVGAGI. The CDR3 covers 13 residues. The germline V and J ends were trimmed by 6 bases and 2 bases, with 11 bases remaining between them. The CDR3 protein is CASRTRGPYEQYF. DNA of the CDR3: TGTGCCAGCAGGACAAGGGGCCCCTACGAGCAGTACTTC.

DNA for the CDR3: TGTGCCACCGGGTCGGACACAGATACGCAGTATTTT. Translation gives CATGSDTDTQYF. The V and J genes are TRBV6-6 and TRBJ2-3; D remains ambiguous. Germline loops: CDR1 MNHNY, CDR2 SVGAGI (reference sequence). The V and J ends lost 10 bases and 2 bases respectively, with 10 bases between them. The CDR3 contains 12 residues.

In its sample, this clone was seen once. The chain employs TRBV21-1 and TRBJ2-5; the table calls TRBD1, which could not be checked here. TRBV21-1 counts as a pseudogene. The CDR3 totals 15 residues. CDR3 protein: CASSKDQGFQETQYF. For the CDR3, the DNA is TGTGCCAGCAGCAAAGATCAGGGGTTCCAAGAGACCCAGTACTTC.

This sequence joins TRBV5-1 and TRBJ1-1; D ambiguous. The length of the CDR3 is 15 residues. V was shortened by 0 bases and J by 1 base, with 10 bases between the two germline ends. Germline lookup yields CDR1 SGHRS and CDR2 YFSETQ. The CDR3 DNA follows: TGCGCCAGCAGCTTGGTGGGATCGGCGAACACTGAAGCTTTCTTT. Amino acid sequence: CASSLVGSANTEAFF.

The chain recombines TRBV19 with TRBJ2-1; 7 nucleotides agree with TRBD1. The CDR3 runs to 13 residues. Germline lookup yields CDR1 LNHDA and CDR2 SQIVND (reference sequence). V lost 5 bases, J lost 8 bases, and 6 bases stayed unmatched. CDR3 protein: CASSDRAGDEQFF. The CDR3, as DNA: TGTGCCAGTAGTGACAGGGCTGGCGATGAGCAGTTCTTC.

The V and J genes are TRBV5-6 and TRBJ1-2, with no clear D. The CDR3 is 14 amino acids. Trimming pared 4 bases from V and 4 bases from J, leaving 14 bases between. Germline-derived CDR1 and CDR2 are SGHDT and YYEEEE. The DNA of the CDR3 is TGTGCCAGCAGCAGGGCCCCCGTGGGCTATGGCTACACCTTC. Protein: CASSRAPVGYGYTF.

The chain employs TRBV10-3 and TRBJ2-7, with TRBD1 matching 9 bases. V gave up 4 bases and J gave up 2 bases; unmatched junction bases: 3. The CDR3 totals 14 residues. Germline lookup yields CDR1 ENHRY and CDR2 SYGVKD. The CDR3 region has the DNA TGTGCCATCAGTGCGGACAGGGGAACCTACGAGCAGTACTTC. This gives the protein CAISADRGTYEQYF.

This rearrangement joins TRBV6-5 to TRBJ1-1; no firm D call. Per the germline V gene, CDR1 is MNHEY and CDR2 is SVGAGI. The CDR3 has 11 amino acids. With 8 bases removed from V and 4 bases from J, the gap between germline ends came to 8 bases. DNA of the CDR3: TGTGCCAGCGAAACTCTCACTGAAGCTTTCTTT. Translated, it gives CASETLTEAFF.

The chain recombines TRBV18 with TRBJ1-2; TRBD1 matches at 8 bases. CDR1 is KGHSH, CDR2 LQKENI, per germline. With 4 bases clipped from V and 6 bases from J, the junction kept 7 bases outside the gene matches. The CDR3 extends over 14 amino acids. The CDR3 region is CASSRGQTGDGYTF. CDR3 nucleotides: TGTGCCAGCTCACGCGGTCAGACAGGGGATGGCTACACCTTC.

This clone was seen a handful of times. V is TRBV14 and J is TRBJ1-4, with D tentatively TRBD1 (5 bases). The CDR3 totals 15 residues. CDR1 is SGHDN and CDR2 is FVKESK in the germline V gene. V shed 4 bases and J shed 10 bases, with 19 bases lying between them. In DNA form, the CDR3 reads TGTGCCAGCAGCCCCCCCGGCATGATCGGGGGAAAACTGTTTTTT. The encoded protein is CASSPPGMIGGKLFF.

The CDR3: CASSLSLAGGSYEQYF. CDR3 in DNA: TGTGCCAGCAGCCTATCCCTAGCGGGGGGCTCCTACGAGCAGTACTTC. This chain uses TRBV7-8 with TRBJ2-7, with TRBD2 matching over 11 bases. This CDR3 region has 16 residues. CDR1 SGHVS and CDR2 FQNEAQ come from the germline V gene. With 5 bases clipped from V and 0 bases from J, the junction kept 6 bases outside the gene matches.

The chain has TRBV5-8 and TRBJ2-7, with a tentative D call TRBD1 (6 bases). The CDR3 is made up of 15 amino acids. CDR1 and CDR2 (germline): SGHTS, YDEGEE. The V and J ends lost 5 bases and 0 bases respectively, with 15 bases between them. CDR3 bases: TGTGCCAGCAGTATACAGGGTTTCTTCTCCTACGAGCAGTACTTC. This encodes CASSIQGFFSYEQYF.